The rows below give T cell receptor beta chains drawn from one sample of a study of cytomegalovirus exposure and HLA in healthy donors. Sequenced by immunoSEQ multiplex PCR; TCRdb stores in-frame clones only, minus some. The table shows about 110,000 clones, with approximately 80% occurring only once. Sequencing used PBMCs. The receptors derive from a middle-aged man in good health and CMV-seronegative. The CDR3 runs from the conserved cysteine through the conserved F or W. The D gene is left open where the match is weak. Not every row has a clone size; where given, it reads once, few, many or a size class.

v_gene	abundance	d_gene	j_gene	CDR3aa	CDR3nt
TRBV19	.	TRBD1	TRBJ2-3	CASSRQGVGTDTQYF	TGTGCCAGTAGCCGACAGGGAGTAGGGACAGATACGCAGTATTTT
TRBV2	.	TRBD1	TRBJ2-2	CASSDYRGDTGELFF	TGTGCCAGCAGTGACTACAGGGGGGACACCGGGGAGCTGTTTTTT
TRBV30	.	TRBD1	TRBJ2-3	CAWSAADRGTDTQYF	TGTGCCTGGAGTGCTGCGGACAGGGGGACCGATACGCAGTATTTT
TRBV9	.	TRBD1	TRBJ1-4	CASSVGTGRTNEKLFF	TGTGCCAGCAGCGTAGGGACAGGGAGGACTAATGAAAAACTGTTTTTT
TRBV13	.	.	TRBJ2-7	CASSSEGLSYEQYF	TGTGCCAGCAGCTCCGAGGGACTTTCCTACGAGCAGTACTTC
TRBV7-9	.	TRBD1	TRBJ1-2	CASSLGQGVWGYTF	TGTGCCAGCAGTCTGGGACAGGGGGTATGGGGCTACACCTTC
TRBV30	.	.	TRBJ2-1	CACSGRGARINEQFF	TGTGCCTGCTCCGGCCGTGGGGCGAGGATCAATGAGCAGTTCTTC
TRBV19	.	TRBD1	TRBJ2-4	CASSIKGPGTGGKDIQYF	TGTGCCAGTAGTATTAAGGGGCCGGGGACAGGGGGAAAGGACATTCAGTACTTC
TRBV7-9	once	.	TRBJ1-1	CASSRDRTGRNTEAFF	TGTGCCAGCAGCCGAGATAGGACGGGAAGGAACACTGAAGCTTTCTTT
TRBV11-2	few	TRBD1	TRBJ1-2	CASSPRDRRYGYTF	TGTGCCAGCAGCCCCAGGGACAGGCGGTATGGCTACACCTTC
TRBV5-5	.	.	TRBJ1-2	CASSGTGASANYGYPF	TGTGCCAGCAGCGGGACTGGGGCTTCAGCTAACTATGGCTACCCCTTC
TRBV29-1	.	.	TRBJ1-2	CSAPTRGPDGYTF	TGCAGCGCCCCCACACGCGGGCCGGATGGCTACACCTTC
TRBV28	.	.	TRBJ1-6	CASRGQNNSPLHF	TGTGCCAGCAGAGGACAGAATAATTCACCCCTCCACTTT
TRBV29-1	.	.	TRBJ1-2	CSVDRMEGGYGYTF	TGCAGCGTAGACCGGATGGAAGGGGGCTATGGCTACACCTTC
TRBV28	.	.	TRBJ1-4	CASSPGGGNEKLFF	TGTGCCAGCAGCCCCGGGGGGGGTAATGAAAAACTGTTTTTT
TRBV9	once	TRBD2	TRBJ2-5	CASSGGLGGYQETQYF	TGTGCCAGCAGCGGGGGACTAGGGGGGTACCAAGAGACCCAGTACTTC
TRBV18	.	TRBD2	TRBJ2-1	CASSPGSGRYNEQFF	TGTGCCAGCTCACCAGGGAGCGGGAGATACAATGAGCAGTTCTTC
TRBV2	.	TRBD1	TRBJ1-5	CASNPQGGNQPQHF	TGTGCCAGCAACCCACAGGGGGGCAATCAGCCCCAGCATTTT
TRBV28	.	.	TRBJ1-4	CASSTLLRGWTNEKLFF	TGTGCCAGCAGTACGTTGTTGAGGGGGTGGACTAATGAAAAACTGTTTTTT
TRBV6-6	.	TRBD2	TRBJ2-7	CASSWGTSGRSEQYF	TGTGCCAGCAGCTGGGGGACTAGCGGGAGAAGCGAGCAGTACTTC
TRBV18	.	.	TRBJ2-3	CASSPDTKTDTQYF	TGTGCCAGCTCCCCCGACACGAAGACAGATACGCAGTATTTT
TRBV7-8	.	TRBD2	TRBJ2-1	CASSSTSGGRNEQFF	TGTGCCAGCAGCTCCACTAGCGGGGGTCGGAATGAGCAGTTCTTC
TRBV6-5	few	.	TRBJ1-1	CASSYSSAYTEAFF	TGTGCCAGCAGTTACTCGAGTGCCTACACTGAAGCTTTCTTT
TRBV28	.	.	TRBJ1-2	CASSPGGGGTSRGYTF	TGTGCCAGCAGTCCTGGAGGAGGAGGGACTTCCCGGGGCTACACCTTC
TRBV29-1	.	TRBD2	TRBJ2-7	CSALAGYEYEQYF	TGCAGCGCCTTAGCGGGGTACGAATACGAGCAGTACTTC
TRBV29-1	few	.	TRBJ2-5	CSVRGALGETQYF	TGCAGCGTCCGGGGGGCCCTCGGGGAGACCCAGTACTTC
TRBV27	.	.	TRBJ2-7	CASSWGTAASYEQYF	TGTGCCAGCAGTTGGGGGACTGCCGCGTCCTACGAGCAGTACTTC
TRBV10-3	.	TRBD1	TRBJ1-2	CAISEKGQGVTTNYGYTF	TGTGCCATCAGTGAGAAGGGACAGGGGGTGACAACTAACTATGGCTACACCTTC
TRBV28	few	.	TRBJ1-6	CASGKTDDNSPLHF	TGTGCCAGCGGGAAGACAGACGATAATTCACCCCTCCACTTT
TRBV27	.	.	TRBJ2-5	CASSPGDQETQYF	TGTGCCAGCAGTCCCGGGGACCAAGAGACCCAGTACTTC
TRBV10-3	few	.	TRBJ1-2	CAISEPNNGYTF	TGTGCCATCAGTGAGCCCAACAACGGCTACACCTTC
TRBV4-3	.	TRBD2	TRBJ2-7	CASSQGLAGYEQYF	TGCGCCAGCAGCCAAGGACTAGCGGGCTACGAGCAGTACTTC
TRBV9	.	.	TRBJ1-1	CASSPRVGNTEAFF	TGTGCCAGCAGCCCCCGGGTCGGGAACACTGAAGCTTTCTTT
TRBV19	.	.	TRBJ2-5	CATQSGGEQTQYF	TGTGCCACCCAGAGCGGAGGGGAACAGACCCAGTACTTC
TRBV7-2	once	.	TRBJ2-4	CASSSGQRIAKNIQYF	TGTGCCAGCAGCTCCGGACAGAGAATAGCCAAAAACATTCAGTACTTC
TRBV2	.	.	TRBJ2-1	CASSLTGNEQFF	TGTGCCAGCAGTTTAACAGGGAATGAGCAGTTCTTC
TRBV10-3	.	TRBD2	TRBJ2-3	CAISVDSGTDTQYF	TGTGCCATCAGTGTGGATAGCGGGACAGATACGCAGTATTTT
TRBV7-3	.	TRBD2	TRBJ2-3	CASSSRTSGSTDTQYF	TGTGCCAGCAGCTCTCGGACTAGCGGGAGCACAGATACGCAGTATTTT
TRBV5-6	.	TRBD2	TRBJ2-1	CASSAGTSGRAPYNEQFF	TGTGCCAGCAGCGCCGGGACTAGCGGGAGGGCCCCCTACAATGAGCAGTTCTTC
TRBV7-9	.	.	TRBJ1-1	CASSPPGPEAFF	TGTGCCAGCAGCCCTCCGGGTCCTGAAGCTTTCTTT